A single TCR beta chain is shown here with its context. These data are taken from a study of cytomegalovirus exposure and HLA in healthy donors. The germline V gene has CDR1 SGHNT and CDR2 YENEEA. The CDR3 has 16 residues. V trimming: 4 bases; J trimming: 4 bases; junction bases outside the gene matches: 7. Sequenced by immunoSEQ multiplex PCR; TCRdb stores in-frame clones only, minus some. The data show roughly 180,000 clones, around 86% seen once. The receptor was isolated from a man younger than 45 in good health and CMV-seropositive. What was sequenced was PBMCs. The chain is built from TRBV11-3 and TRBJ1-5; 10 bases line up with TRBD1. In DNA form, the CDR3 reads TGTGCCAGCAGCTCCCGGGACAGGGGATGGAATCAGCCCCAGCATTTT. It encodes CASSSRDRGWNQPQHF. Full variable domain (missing parts from reference TRBV11-3 and TRBJ1-5): EAGVVQSPRYKIIEKKQPVAFWCNPISGHNTLYWYLQNLGQGPELLIRYENEEAVDDSQLPKDRFSAERLKGVDSTLKIQPAELGDSAVYLCASSSRDRGWNQPQHFGDGTRLSIL.